The 8 T cell receptor beta chains below come from one sample, sequenced in a study of T cells in placental villitis. Study-wide points: Median clonality was roughly 0.058 in villitis of unknown etiology placentae versus about 0.006 in controls.

These receptors lack a known antigen. This was the immunoSEQ v4 assay. Using immunoSEQ multiplex PCR, the repertoire was profiled, and TCRdb retains in-frame clones only, with some absent. The sample yields roughly 880 clones, around four fifths seen once. What was sequenced was placental tissue containing maternal and fetal cells. All receptors derive from a human patient with villitis of unknown etiology; the placental T cells may come from both mother and fetus.

This chain joins TRBV7-9 and TRBJ1-1, with D possibly TRBD1 on 5 matching bases. Between the trimmed V and J ends, which lost 0 bases and 1 base, there was a span of 9 bases. Germline lookup yields CDR1 SEHNR and CDR2 FQNEAQ (reference sequence). There are 15 residues in the CDR3. DNA for the CDR3: TGTGCCAGCAGCTTAGCTGGGACGGCGAACACTGAAGCTTTCTTT. Encoded protein: CASSLAGTANTEAFF.

The chain couples TRBV19 to TRBJ2-4, with D tentatively TRBD1 (6 bases). V lost 3 bases and J lost 1, with 10 bases in between. Germline V gene sequence: CDR1 LNHDA, CDR2 SQIVND (reference sequence). This CDR3 spans 15 amino acids. The CDR3 DNA reads TGTGCCAGTAGTATGCCAACAGGGGCCAAAAACATTCAGTACTTC. This encodes CASSMPTGAKNIQYF.

The rearrangement uses TRBV7-8 and TRBJ2-3, with a possible D match to TRBD1 (6 bases). The CDR3 spans 18 residues. CDR1 is SGHVS and CDR2 is FQNEAQ in the germline V gene. Trimming stripped 2 bases from V and 4 bases from J, with 22 bases between. This CDR3 reads CASSLLLGGGRGADTQYF. The CDR3 nucleotides read TGTGCCAGCAGCTTACTTCTTGGTGGGGGCCGTGGTGCAGATACGCAGTATTTT.

This chain uses TRBV7-8 with TRBJ2-7; possible D gene TRBD2, 6 bases. This CDR3 is built from 15 residues. V was trimmed by 5 bases and J by 6 bases, leaving 20 bases between them. The germline CDR1 and CDR2 sequences are SGHVS and FQNEAQ. The CDR3 nucleotides read TGTGCCAGCAGCCTTAGATTGGTGGGGGGAGTCGAGCAGTACGTC. It translates to CASSLRLVGGVEQYV.

In DNA, the CDR3 is TGTGCCAGCAGCAACGGGGGCGCGTATAATTCACCCCTCCACTTT. Translating gives CASSNGGAYNSPLHF. The chain is built from TRBV21-1 and TRBJ1-6. TRBV21-1 represents a pseudogene. The CDR3 length is 15 residues.

The chain combines TRBV6-5 with TRBJ1-2; D gene unclear. Trimming shortened V by 8 bases and J by 0 bases, and 13 bases separated the two germline ends. This CDR3 region has 14 residues. CDR1 is MNHEY and CDR2 is SVGAGI in the germline V gene. CDR3 amino acids: CASLNAAANYGYTF. The CDR3 coding sequence is TGTGCCAGCTTAAATGCCGCTGCTAACTATGGCTACACCTTC.

The rearrangement links TRBV7-9 to TRBJ1-1; D is undetermined. Germline V CDR1 and CDR2: SEHNR, FQNEAQ (reference sequence). V lost 1 base and J lost 7, with 16 bases in between. The CDR3 spans 15 residues. CDR3 nucleotide sequence: TGTGCCAGCAGCTTAGGTTCCCAGGTAATGGTTGAAGCTTTCTTT. Translating it yields CASSLGSQVMVEAFF.

This sequence joins TRBV2 and TRBJ2-2, with D uncertain. CDR3 size: 15 residues. Germline V gene sequence: CDR1 SNHLY, CDR2 FYNNEI. Trimming cost V 2 bases and J 3 bases, with 10 bases left between them. CDR3 nucleotide sequence: TGTGCCAGCAGTGAACTCCCTAGGGACACCGGGGAGCTGTTTTTT. Its protein product is CASSELPRDTGELFF.